Described below is a single T cell receptor (beta chain) sequence and its context. The antigen remains undetermined. Timing groups of about 4 and about 12 weeks for second doses were pooled. The data were obtained in a study of T cell responses to AZD1222 COVID-19 vaccine. The trim removed 5 bases at V and 11 bases at J, leaving 4 bases unmatched. The germline V gene has CDR1 SEHNR and CDR2 FQNEAQ (reference sequence). There are 11 residues in the CDR3. TCRdb keeps only in-frame clones here, not all; method: immunoSEQ multiplex PCR. The sample contains approximately 120,000 clones, 88% of which appear only once. Findings and caveats of the study: Repertoire sampling was restricted to post-peak T cell response timepoints. At study baseline, merely five or six AZD1222 recipients were seropositive. Among spike-specific TCRs, nearly half reportedly target unmutated variant regions.

The chain carries TRBV7-9 and TRBJ1-1; 8 bases fit TRBD1. The clonotype was recovered from an adult who received the AZD1222 COVID-19 vaccine. Here the sequenced sample was peripheral blood, taken 28 days after the second AZD1222 dose. CDR3 in DNA: TGTGCCAGCAGCGTGGACAGGGCGGCTTTCTTT. Amino acids: CASSVDRAAFF.